The 3 T cell receptor beta chains below were found in one sample sequenced in a study of T cell changes during pregnancy in multiple sclerosis. Assay: immunoSEQ multiplex PCR; the TCRdb copy retains only in-frame clones and omits some. The data hold more than 30,000 clones, with around nine tenths observed a single time. The starting material was CD4+ T cells from peripheral blood mononuclear cells, obtained before pregnancy. The source is a female donor with multiple sclerosis, enrolled in a pregnancy study.

The J gene is TRBJ2-1, the V gene TRBV7-3; 7 bases map to TRBD1. Germline V gene lookup returns CDR1 SGHTA and CDR2 FQGTGA. Trimming cost V 5 bases and J 6 bases; bases outside gene matches: 7. The CDR3 is 14 amino acids. The chain's CDR3 is CASSLSTGVNEQFF. CDR3 nucleotides: TGTGCCAGCAGCCTGTCCACAGGGGTCAATGAGCAGTTCTTC.

V is TRBV28 and J is TRBJ1-1; D is ambiguous. Trimming stripped 4 bases from V and 3 bases from J, with 15 bases between. The CDR3 is 15 amino acids. The germline gives CDR1 MDHEN, CDR2 SYDVKM. The CDR3 protein is CASSSRDGWDTEAFF. For the CDR3, the DNA is TGTGCCAGCAGTTCTCGGGATGGGTGGGACACTGAAGCTTTCTTT.

The chain has TRBV6-6 and TRBJ1-1; 7 bases map to TRBD1. The CDR3 has 12 amino acids. Germline loops: CDR1 MNHNY, CDR2 SVGAGI (reference sequence). The CDR3 sequence is CLTRGQGTEAFF. The CDR3 nucleotides read TGTCTAACGAGGGGGCAGGGCACTGAAGCTTTCTTT.